This entry is about one TCR beta chain. The target antigen is unknown. TCRdb's table, derived via immunoSEQ multiplex PCR, lists solely in-frame clones and lacks some. The sample yields roughly 200,000 clones, roughly 91% seen once. V lost 5 bases, J lost 0 bases, and 13 bases lay in between. The length of the CDR3 is 16 residues. Germline assignment: CDR1 SGHTA and CDR2 FQGTGA. The data were obtained in a study of T cell responses to AZD1222 COVID-19 vaccine. Study-wide points: Spike-wide vaccine-associated CD4 TCRs dominated at 160-218 and 743-854. Only five to seven AZD1222 recipients tested seropositive at baseline. Unmutated regions of variants are reportedly targeted by nearly half of spike-specific TCRs. Among the donors, most were white British and more were female, and clonal diversity was possibly underestimated.

This receptor was taken from an adult in good health. The V and J genes are TRBV7-3 and TRBJ2-2, with D possibly being TRBD1 (5 bases). The material was peripheral blood, obtained on day 0 of MenACWY control vaccination. The CDR3 loop is CASSRQRPPNTGELFF. In nucleotides, the CDR3 is TGTGCCAGCAGCCGACAGAGACCGCCGAACACCGGGGAGCTGTTTTTT.